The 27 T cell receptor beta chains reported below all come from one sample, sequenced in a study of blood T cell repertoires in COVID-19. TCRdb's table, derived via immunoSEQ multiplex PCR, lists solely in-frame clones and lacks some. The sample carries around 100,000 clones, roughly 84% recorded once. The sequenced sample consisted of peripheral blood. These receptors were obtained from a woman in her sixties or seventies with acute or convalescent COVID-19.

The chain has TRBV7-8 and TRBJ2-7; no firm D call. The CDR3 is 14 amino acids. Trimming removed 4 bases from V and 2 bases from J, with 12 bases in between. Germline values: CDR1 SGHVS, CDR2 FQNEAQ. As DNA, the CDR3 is TGTGCCAGCAGCTCACGCCGAGTGGCCTACGAGCAGTACTTC. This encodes CASSSRRVAYEQYF.

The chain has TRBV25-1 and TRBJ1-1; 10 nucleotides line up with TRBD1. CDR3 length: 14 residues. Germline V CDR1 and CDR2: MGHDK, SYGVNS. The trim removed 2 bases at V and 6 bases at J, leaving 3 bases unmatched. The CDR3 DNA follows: TGTGCCAGCAGTGAAAGGGACAGGGGATCTGAAGCTTTCTTT. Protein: CASSERDRGSEAFF. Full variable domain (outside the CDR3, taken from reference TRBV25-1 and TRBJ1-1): EADIYQTPRYLVIGTGKKITLECSQTMGHDKMYWYQQDPGMELHLIHYSYGVNSTEKGDLSSESTVSRIRTEHFPLTLESARPSHTSQYLCASSERDRGSEAFFGQGTRLTVV.

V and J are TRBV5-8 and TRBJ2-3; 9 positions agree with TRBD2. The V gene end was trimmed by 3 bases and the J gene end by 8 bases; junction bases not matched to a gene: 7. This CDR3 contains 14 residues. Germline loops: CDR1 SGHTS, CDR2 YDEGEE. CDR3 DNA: TGTGCCAGCAGCTCCGGGACTAGCCCTGGTACGCAGTATTTT. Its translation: CASSSGTSPGTQYF.

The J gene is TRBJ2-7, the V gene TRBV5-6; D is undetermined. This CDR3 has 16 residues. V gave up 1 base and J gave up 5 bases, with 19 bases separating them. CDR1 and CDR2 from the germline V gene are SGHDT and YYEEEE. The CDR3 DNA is TGTGCCAGCAGCTTGTATGTTGGCTTGTCCTTCCACGAGCAGTACTTC. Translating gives CASSLYVGLSFHEQYF. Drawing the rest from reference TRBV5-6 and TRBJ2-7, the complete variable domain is DAGVTQSPTHLIKTRGQQVTLRCSPKSGHDTVSWYQQALGQGPQFIFQYYEEEERQRGNFPDRFSGHQFPNYSSELNVNALLLGDSALYLCASSLYVGLSFHEQYFGPGTRLTVT.

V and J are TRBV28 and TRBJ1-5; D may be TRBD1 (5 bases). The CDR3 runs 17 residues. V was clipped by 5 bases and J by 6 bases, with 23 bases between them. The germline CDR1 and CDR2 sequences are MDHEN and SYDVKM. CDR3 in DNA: TGTGCCAGCAGTGGTTGGGAGGCCGGGGGGGACGTTCAGCCCCAGCATTTT. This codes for CASSGWEAGGDVQPQHF. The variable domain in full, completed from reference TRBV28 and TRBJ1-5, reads DVKVTQSSRYLVKRTGEKVFLECVQDMDHENMFWYRQDPGLGLRLIYFSYDVKMKEKGDIPEGYSVSREKKERFSLILESASTNQTSMYLCASSGWEAGGDVQPQHFGDGTRLSIL.

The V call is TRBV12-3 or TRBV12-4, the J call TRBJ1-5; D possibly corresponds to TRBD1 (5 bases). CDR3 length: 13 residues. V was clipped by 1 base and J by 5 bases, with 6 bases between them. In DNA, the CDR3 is TGTGCCAGCAGTTTAGTAGGGGATCAGCCCCAGCATTTT. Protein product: CASSLVGDQPQHF.

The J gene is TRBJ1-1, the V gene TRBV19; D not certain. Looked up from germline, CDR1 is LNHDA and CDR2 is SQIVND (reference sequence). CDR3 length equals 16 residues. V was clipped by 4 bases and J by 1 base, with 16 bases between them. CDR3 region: CASSTQSVPGNTEAFF. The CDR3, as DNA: TGTGCCAGTAGTACCCAGAGCGTCCCGGGGAACACTGAAGCTTTCTTT.

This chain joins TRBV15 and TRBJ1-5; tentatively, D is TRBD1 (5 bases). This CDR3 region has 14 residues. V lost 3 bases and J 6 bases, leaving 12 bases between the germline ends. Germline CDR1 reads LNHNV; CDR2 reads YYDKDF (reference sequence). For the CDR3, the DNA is TGTGCCACCAGCAGTAAAGGGGAGGGTCAGCCCCAGCATTTT. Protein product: CATSSKGEGQPQHF.

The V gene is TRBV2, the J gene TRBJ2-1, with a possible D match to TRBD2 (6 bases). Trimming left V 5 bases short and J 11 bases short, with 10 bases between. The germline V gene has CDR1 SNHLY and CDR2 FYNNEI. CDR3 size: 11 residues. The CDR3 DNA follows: TGTGCCAGCAGTCCCGGGACTCAGCAGTTCTTC. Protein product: CASSPGTQQFF.

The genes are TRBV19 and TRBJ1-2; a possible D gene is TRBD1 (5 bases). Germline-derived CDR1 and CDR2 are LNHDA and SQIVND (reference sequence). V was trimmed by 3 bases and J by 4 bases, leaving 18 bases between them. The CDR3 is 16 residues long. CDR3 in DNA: TGTGCCAGTAGTATTTCCCAGGGCAGGGCAGGCTATGGCTACACCTTC. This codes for CASSISQGRAGYGYTF.

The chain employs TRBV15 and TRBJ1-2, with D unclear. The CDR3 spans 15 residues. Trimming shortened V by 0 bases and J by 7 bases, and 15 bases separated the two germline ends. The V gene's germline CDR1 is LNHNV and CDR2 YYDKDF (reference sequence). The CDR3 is CATSRDGQVISGYTF. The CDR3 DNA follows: TGTGCCACCAGCAGAGATGGGCAGGTTATAAGTGGCTACACCTTC. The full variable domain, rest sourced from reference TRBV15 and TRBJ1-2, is DAMVIQNPRYQVTQFGKPVTLSCSQTLNHNVMYWYQQKSSQAPKLLFHYYDKDFNNEADTPDNFQSRRPNTSFCFLDIRSPGLGDTAMYLCATSRDGQVISGYTFGSGTRLTVV.

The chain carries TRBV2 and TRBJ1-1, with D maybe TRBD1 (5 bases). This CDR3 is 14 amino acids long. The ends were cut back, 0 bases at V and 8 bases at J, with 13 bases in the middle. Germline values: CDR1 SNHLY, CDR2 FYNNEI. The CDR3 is CASSEALQGGEAFF. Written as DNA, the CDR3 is TGTGCCAGCAGTGAAGCGCTTCAGGGAGGAGAAGCTTTCTTT. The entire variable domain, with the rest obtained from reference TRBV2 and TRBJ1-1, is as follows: EPEVTQTPSHQVTQMGQEVILRCVPISNHLYFYWYRQILGQKVEFLVSFYNNEISEKSEIFDDQFSVERPDGSNFTLKIRSTKLEDSAMYFCASSEALQGGEAFFGQGTRLTVV.

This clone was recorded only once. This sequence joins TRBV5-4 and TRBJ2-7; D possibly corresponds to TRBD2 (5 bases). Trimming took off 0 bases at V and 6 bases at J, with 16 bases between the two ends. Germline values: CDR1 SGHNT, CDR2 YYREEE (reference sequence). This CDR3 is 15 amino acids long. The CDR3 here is CASSLDSRTHGEQYF. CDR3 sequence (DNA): TGTGCCAGCAGCTTGGATTCCAGGACTCACGGCGAGCAGTACTTC.

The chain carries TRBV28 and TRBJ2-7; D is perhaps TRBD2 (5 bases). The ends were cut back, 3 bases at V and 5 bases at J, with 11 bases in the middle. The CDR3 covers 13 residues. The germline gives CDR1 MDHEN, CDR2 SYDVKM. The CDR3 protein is CASSFFRGNEQYF. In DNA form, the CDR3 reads TGTGCCAGCAGTTTTTTTCGAGGGAACGAGCAGTACTTC.

DNA for the CDR3: TGCGCCAGCAGCTTGGCGTACAGGGAGAATGAAAAACTGTTTTTT. It is translated as CASSLAYRENEKLFF. The chain carries TRBV5-1 and TRBJ1-4; maybe TRBD1 (6 bases). The V and J ends lost 0 bases and 5 bases respectively, with 11 bases between them. Per germline, CDR1 SGHRS and CDR2 YFSETQ. The CDR3 runs to 15 residues.

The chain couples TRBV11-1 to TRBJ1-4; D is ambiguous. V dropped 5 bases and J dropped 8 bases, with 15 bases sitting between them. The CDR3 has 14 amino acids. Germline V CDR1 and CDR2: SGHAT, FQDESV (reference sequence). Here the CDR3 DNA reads TGTGCCAGCAGCGCCAGCCTTGCGGGGGAAAAACTGTTTTTT. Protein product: CASSASLAGEKLFF.

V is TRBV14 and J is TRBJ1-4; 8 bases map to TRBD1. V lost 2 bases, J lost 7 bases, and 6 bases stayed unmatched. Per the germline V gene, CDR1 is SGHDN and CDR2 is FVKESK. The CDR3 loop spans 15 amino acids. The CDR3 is CASSQPRGQFEKLFF. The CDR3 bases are TGTGCCAGCAGCCAACCCAGGGGGCAGTTTGAAAAACTGTTTTTT. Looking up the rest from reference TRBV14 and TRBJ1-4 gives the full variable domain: EAGVTQFPSHSVIEKGQTVTLRCDPISGHDNLYWYRRVMGKEIKFLLHFVKESKQDESGMPNNRFLAERTGGTYSTLKVQPAELEDSGVYFCASSQPRGQFEKLFFGSGTQLSVL.

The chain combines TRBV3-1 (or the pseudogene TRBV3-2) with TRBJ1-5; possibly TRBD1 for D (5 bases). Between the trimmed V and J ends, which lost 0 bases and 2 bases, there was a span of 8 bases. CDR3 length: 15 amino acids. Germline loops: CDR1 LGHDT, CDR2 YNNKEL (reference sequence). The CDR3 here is CASSQDWGGNQPQHF. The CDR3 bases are TGTGCCAGCAGCCAAGATTGGGGGGGCAATCAGCCCCAGCATTTT.

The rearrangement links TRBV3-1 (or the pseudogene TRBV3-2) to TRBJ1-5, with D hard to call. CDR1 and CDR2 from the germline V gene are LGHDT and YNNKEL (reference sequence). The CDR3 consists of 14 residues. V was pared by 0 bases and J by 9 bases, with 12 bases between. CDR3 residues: CASSQDRSGGPQHF. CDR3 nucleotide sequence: TGTGCCAGCAGCCAAGATAGGAGTGGCGGGCCCCAGCATTTT.

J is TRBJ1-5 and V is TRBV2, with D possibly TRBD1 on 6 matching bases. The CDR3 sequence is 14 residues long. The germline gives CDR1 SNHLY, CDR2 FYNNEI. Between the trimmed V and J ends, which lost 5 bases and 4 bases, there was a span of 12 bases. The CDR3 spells CASSYRTENQPQHF. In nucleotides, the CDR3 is TGTGCCAGCAGTTACCGGACAGAAAATCAGCCCCAGCATTTT.

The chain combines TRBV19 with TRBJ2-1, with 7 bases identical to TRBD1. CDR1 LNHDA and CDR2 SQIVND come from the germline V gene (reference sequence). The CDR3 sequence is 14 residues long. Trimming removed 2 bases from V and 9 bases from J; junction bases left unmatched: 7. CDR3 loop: CASSIRTGLGEQFF. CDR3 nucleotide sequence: TGTGCCAGTAGTATACGGACAGGCTTGGGTGAGCAGTTCTTC.

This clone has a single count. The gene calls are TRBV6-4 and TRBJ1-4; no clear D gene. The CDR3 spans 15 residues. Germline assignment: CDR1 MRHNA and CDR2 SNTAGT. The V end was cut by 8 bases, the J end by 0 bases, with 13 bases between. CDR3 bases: TGTGCCAGCTCTCGGGAGTTCGCAACTAATGAAAAACTGTTTTTT. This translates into CASSREFATNEKLFF.

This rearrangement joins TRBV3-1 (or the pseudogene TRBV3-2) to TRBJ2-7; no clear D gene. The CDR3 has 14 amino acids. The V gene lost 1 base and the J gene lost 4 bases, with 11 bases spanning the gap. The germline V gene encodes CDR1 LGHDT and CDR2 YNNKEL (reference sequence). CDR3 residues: CASSQGLDGYEQYF. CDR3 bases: TGTGCCAGCAGCCAAGGTCTCGACGGGTACGAGCAGTACTTC.

The CDR3 loop is CASSLEAGQGETIYF. The CDR3 DNA sequence: TGTGCCAGCAGCCTGGAGGCGGGACAGGGCGAGACCATATATTTT. The chain joins TRBV11-1 to TRBJ1-3; TRBD1 agrees at 9 bases. Germline V gene data show CDR1 as SGHAT and CDR2 as FQDESV (reference sequence). The CDR3 is 15 residues long. The J segment lost 10 bases and the V segment lost 5 bases, leaving 12 bases of the junction unmatched.

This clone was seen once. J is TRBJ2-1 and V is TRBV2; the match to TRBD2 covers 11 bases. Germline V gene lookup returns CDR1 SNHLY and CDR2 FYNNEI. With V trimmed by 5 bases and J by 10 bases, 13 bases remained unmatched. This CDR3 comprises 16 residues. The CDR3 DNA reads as TGTGCCAGCAGTTCTGGACTAGCGGGTTCCCCAGCGGAGCAGTTCTTC. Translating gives CASSSGLAGSPAEQFF.

Here the CDR3 reads CASSVRRDSEAFF. As DNA, the CDR3 is TGTGCCAGCAGCGTACGGCGGGACAGTGAAGCTTTCTTT. The chain carries TRBV7-8 and TRBJ1-1, with 7 positions matching TRBD1. The CDR3 is made up of 13 amino acids. Trimming removed 5 bases from V and 7 bases from J; junction bases left unmatched: 7. The germline V gene has CDR1 SGHVS and CDR2 FQNEAQ.

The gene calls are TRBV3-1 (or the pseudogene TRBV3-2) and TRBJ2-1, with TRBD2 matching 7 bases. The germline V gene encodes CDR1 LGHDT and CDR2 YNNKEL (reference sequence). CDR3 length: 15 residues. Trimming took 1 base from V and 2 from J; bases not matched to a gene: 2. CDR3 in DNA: TGTGCCAGCAGCCAAGCTCTAGCGGCCTACAATGAGCAGTTCTTC. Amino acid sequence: CASSQALAAYNEQFF.